What follows are 28 T cell receptor beta chains derived from one specimen sequenced in a study of cytomegalovirus exposure and HLA in healthy donors. The PCR employed 60 Vbeta primers together with 13 Jbeta primers. Data came from immunoSEQ multiplex PCR; TCRdb stores just in-frame clones and leaves some out. The sample lists approximately 85,000 clones; 60% to 80% were seen once. The specimen was PBMCs. These receptors were obtained from a woman aged 50 to 65 in good health and CMV-seropositive.

The chain couples TRBV7-3 to TRBJ2-3, with D perhaps matching TRBD2 (5 bases). The CDR3 length is 17 residues. Trimming left V 2 bases short and J 1 base short, with 16 bases between. CDR1 is SGHTA and CDR2 is FQGTGA in the germline V gene. The CDR3 spells CASSLEGGATRTDTQYF. CDR3 sequence (DNA): TGTGCCAGCAGCTTAGAGGGTGGCGCTACCCGCACAGATACGCAGTATTTT.

The V call is TRBV5-1, the J call TRBJ1-1; 11 positions agree with TRBD1. CDR3 length: 14 residues. Germline loops: CDR1 SGHRS, CDR2 YFSETQ. The trim removed 5 bases at V and 0 bases at J, leaving 0 bases unmatched. CDR3: CASRGQGVNTEAFF. As DNA, the CDR3 is TGCGCCAGCAGGGGACAGGGGGTGAACACTGAAGCTTTCTTT.

The chain has TRBV2 and TRBJ2-5; 11 bases are shared with TRBD2. Per germline, CDR1 SNHLY and CDR2 FYNNEI. The length of the CDR3 is 13 residues. V lost 4 bases, J lost 5 bases, and 0 bases stayed unmatched. The CDR3 is CASSGLAGETQYF. CDR3 in DNA: TGTGCCAGCAGTGGACTAGCGGGGGAGACCCAGTACTTC.

This chain joins TRBV18 and TRBJ1-5; D remains ambiguous. This CDR3 is 12 amino acids long. From germline, CDR1 is KGHSH and CDR2 LQKENI. The V end was cut by 2 bases, the J end by 8 bases, with 7 bases between. In DNA, the CDR3 is TGTGCCAGCTCACCAGTCCCTGAGCCCCAGCATTTT. It specifies CASSPVPEPQHF.

The chain carries TRBV30 and TRBJ2-1; D not resolved. The CDR3 covers 14 residues. V was trimmed by 3 bases and J by 2 bases, leaving 11 bases between them. The V gene's germline CDR1 is GTSNPN and CDR2 SVGIG (reference sequence). CDR3 region: CAWRRPGPYNEQFF. CDR3 bases: TGTGCCTGGAGGAGGCCCGGTCCCTACAATGAGCAGTTCTTC.

The rearrangement links TRBV7-9 to TRBJ2-7; 7 bases match TRBD2. Germline loops: CDR1 SEHNR, CDR2 FQNEAQ (reference sequence). This CDR3 region has 18 residues. V lost 7 bases and J lost 4; bases outside the gene matches: 22. The DNA of the CDR3 is TGTGCCAGCACCCCAGCGGGATCTAGCGGACCTCCCCATTACGAGCAGTACTTC. Translation: CASTPAGSSGPPHYEQYF.

The chain links TRBV27 to TRBJ2-2, with D tentatively TRBD1 (6 bases). This CDR3 spans 17 amino acids. With 7 bases removed from V and 1 base from J, the gap between germline ends came to 19 bases. CDR1 MNHEY and CDR2 SMNVEV come from the germline V gene (reference sequence). This CDR3 reads CASTMEYRARNTGELFF. The CDR3 nucleotides read TGTGCCAGCACCATGGAATACAGGGCTAGGAACACCGGGGAGCTGTTTTTT.

The chain uses TRBV5-5 and TRBJ2-5; D possibly corresponds to TRBD2 (5 bases). This CDR3 is built from 15 residues. V dropped 2 bases and J dropped 1 base, with 12 bases sitting between them. The germline V gene has CDR1 SGHKS and CDR2 YYEKEE (reference sequence). The CDR3 coding sequence is TGTGCCAGCAGCTTCAGCGGTTCCCCCCAAGAGACCCAGTACTTC. Translating it yields CASSFSGSPQETQYF.

The chain uses TRBV18 and TRBJ2-3; no clear D gene. The V and J ends lost 0 bases and 1 base respectively, with 2 bases between them. Germline CDR1 is KGHSH and CDR2 is LQKENI. The CDR3 length is 13 residues. The CDR3 region is CASSPPGTDTQYF. Written as DNA, the CDR3 is TGTGCCAGCTCACCACCCGGCACAGATACGCAGTATTTT.

This sequence joins TRBV2 and TRBJ2-7; D remains unclear. There are 14 residues in the CDR3. V was trimmed by 4 bases and J by 0 bases, leaving 10 bases between them. Germline V lookup: CDR1 SNHLY, CDR2 FYNNEI. Written as DNA, the CDR3 is TGTGCCAGCAGTGGAGAGGCCTCCTCCTACGAGCAGTACTTC. Protein: CASSGEASSYEQYF.

This clone was counted a few times. The CDR3: CASGRDGYTF. DNA of the CDR3: TGTGCCAGTGGGAGGGATGGCTACACCTTC. This chain uses TRBV11-2 with TRBJ1-2, with D hard to call. Trimming pared 9 bases from V and 6 bases from J, leaving 8 bases between. This CDR3 region has 10 residues. From germline, CDR1 is SGHAT and CDR2 FQNNGV. Full variable domain (outside the CDR3, taken from reference TRBV11-2 and TRBJ1-2): EAGVAQSPRYKIIEKRQSVAFWCNPISGHATLYWYQQILGQGPKLLIQFQNNGVVDDSQLPKDRFSAERLKGVDSTLKIQPAKLEDSAVYLCASGRDGYTFGSGTRLTVV.

The chain is built from TRBV19 and TRBJ2-3, with 10 positions matching TRBD2. The CDR3 covers 15 residues. In germline, CDR1 is LNHDA, CDR2 SQIVND (reference sequence). Germline trimming cut 7 bases from V and 5 bases from J; bases unmatched to any gene: 9. The CDR3 here is CASTAVLAGGDTQYF. The CDR3 nucleotides are TGTGCCAGTACCGCGGTGTTAGCGGGGGGAGATACGCAGTATTTT.

This clone was observed once. An end of the junction differs from the germline gene, which may be a read error. The chain employs TRBV28 and TRBJ1-5; TRBD1 matches at 9 bases. This CDR3 comprises 16 residues. The germline CDR1 and CDR2 sequences are MDHEN and SYDVKM. DNA for the CDR3: TGTGCCAGCAGTTTTAGTGGACAGGGGTATAATCAGGCCCAGCATTTT. This encodes CASSFSGQGYNQAQHF.

This chain joins TRBV11-3 and TRBJ2-7; the match to TRBD1 covers 7 bases. CDR1 and CDR2 (germline): SGHNT, YENEEA. The V and J ends lost 5 bases and 5 bases, in that order; junction bases with no gene match: 9. The CDR3 sequence is 14 residues long. Here the CDR3 reads CASSVRTGTHEQYV. The CDR3 bases are TGTGCCAGCAGCGTTCGGACAGGTACCCACGAGCAGTACGTC.

The rearrangement links TRBV6-5 to TRBJ1-2; D remains unclear. The CDR3 has 16 residues. CDR1 and CDR2 (germline): MNHEY, SVGAGI. V dropped 0 bases and J dropped 7 bases, with 18 bases sitting between them. DNA of the CDR3: TGTGCCAGCAGTTACTCGAAGTACGGGAAAGGAGGTGGCTACACCTTC. This gives the protein CASSYSKYGKGGGYTF.

V is TRBV2 and J is TRBJ2-1; D gene ambiguous. Germline-derived CDR1 and CDR2 are SNHLY and FYNNEI. This CDR3 has 15 residues. V lost 5 bases to trimming and J lost 4 bases, with 15 bases between them. The CDR3 bases are TGTGCCAGCAGTTCACTTCACAGATTTTACAATGAGCAGTTCTTC. Its translation is CASSSLHRFYNEQFF.

The J gene is TRBJ1-2, the V gene TRBV9; D is unclear. Germline V gene lookup returns CDR1 SGDLS and CDR2 YYNGEE. This CDR3 has 12 amino acids. The V gene lost 0 bases and the J gene lost 8 bases, with 8 bases spanning the gap. For the CDR3, the DNA is TGTGCCAGCAGCGTAGTGGAGTACGGCTACACCTTC. This codes for CASSVVEYGYTF.

This chain connects TRBV19 to TRBJ2-3; 10 nucleotides line up with TRBD2. The germline gives CDR1 LNHDA, CDR2 SQIVND (reference sequence). CDR3 length equals 15 residues. The V gene end was trimmed by 3 bases and the J gene end by 1 base; junction bases not matched to a gene: 1. The CDR3 sequence is CASSMLAGGTDTQYF. In DNA form, the CDR3 reads TGTGCCAGTAGTATGCTAGCGGGAGGCACAGATACGCAGTATTTT.

CDR3 residues: CASGFTGYGYTF. The CDR3, as DNA: TGTGCTAGTGGTTTCACGGGCTATGGCTACACCTTC. The genes are TRBV12-5 and TRBJ1-2; D is unclear. Per germline, CDR1 LGHNT and CDR2 FRNRAP. The CDR3 spans 12 residues. Trimming pared 3 bases from V and 4 bases from J, leaving 6 bases between.

This chain connects TRBV15 to TRBJ1-2, with 10 bases aligning to TRBD1. CDR1 and CDR2 (germline): LNHNV, YYDKDF (reference sequence). The CDR3 has 14 amino acids. V gave up 4 bases and J gave up 8 bases; unmatched junction bases: 7. The CDR3 region has the DNA TGTGCCACCAGCACCCGACAGGGGGCTCCCGGCTACACCTTC. Translating gives CATSTRQGAPGYTF. The complete variable domain, with remaining parts taken from reference TRBV15 and TRBJ1-2, reads DAMVIQNPRYQVTQFGKPVTLSCSQTLNHNVMYWYQQKSSQAPKLLFHYYDKDFNNEADTPDNFQSRRPNTSFCFLDIRSPGLGDTAMYLCATSTRQGAPGYTFGSGTRLTVV.

In this sample, this clone turned up a few times. The V gene is TRBV5-1, the J gene TRBJ2-5; TRBD2 is a possible D gene (5 bases). This CDR3 comprises 15 residues. Per the germline V gene, CDR1 is SGHRS and CDR2 is YFSETQ. The ends were cut back, 4 bases at V and 5 bases at J, with 18 bases in the middle. The DNA for the CDR3 is TGCGCCAGCAGCATGGGGTCCTCTCGAGGGGAGACCCAGTACTTC. Its translation is CASSMGSSRGETQYF.

This clone is a singleton in its sample. Other nucleotide sequences from this sample produce the same CDR3. The CDR3 sequence: CASSPTGSGNTIYF. In nucleotides, the CDR3 is TGTGCCAGCTCACCAACAGGGTCTGGAAACACCATATATTTT. This chain uses TRBV18 with TRBJ1-3; maybe TRBD1 (6 bases). CDR1 and CDR2 (germline): KGHSH, LQKENI. This CDR3 is 14 amino acids long. V lost 2 bases to trimming and J lost 1 base, with 6 bases between them. Using reference TRBV18 and TRBJ1-3 for the parts outside the CDR3, the full variable domain is NAGVMQNPRHLVRRRGQEARLRCSPMKGHSHVYWYRQLPEEGLKFMVYLQKENIIDESGMPKERFSAEFPKEGPSILRIQQVVRGDSAAYFCASSPTGSGNTIYFGEGSWLTVV.

This sequence joins TRBV4-2 and TRBJ1-5; TRBD1 agrees at 7 bases. The J segment lost 3 bases and the V segment lost 5 bases, leaving 7 bases of the junction unmatched. The CDR3 runs to 15 residues. Germline loops: CDR1 LGHNA, CDR2 YNFKEQ. CDR3 DNA sequence: TGTGCCAGCAGCACTACAGGACAGGACAATCAGCCCCAGCATTTT. Amino acid sequence: CASSTTGQDNQPQHF.

The J gene is TRBJ1-5, the V gene TRBV15, with 9 bases fitting TRBD1. The V and J ends lost 11 bases and 1 base, in that order; junction bases with no gene match: 18. CDR3 length: 18 amino acids. The V gene's germline CDR1 is LNHNV and CDR2 YYDKDF (reference sequence). DNA for the CDR3: TGTGCCGAACGCCGGGACAGGGAAAGGTGTGAGAGCAATCAGCCCCAGCATTTT. It encodes CAERRDRERCESNQPQHF.

This clone was picked up one time. V is TRBV5-1 and J is TRBJ2-5, with a possible D match to TRBD2 (5 bases). The CDR3 consists of 15 residues. The ends were cut back, 4 bases at V and 5 bases at J, with 18 bases in the middle. In germline, CDR1 is SGHRS, CDR2 YFSETQ. The CDR3 sequence is CASSISSGVGETQYF. Here the CDR3 DNA reads TGCGCCAGCAGCATATCCTCCGGGGTAGGGGAGACCCAGTACTTC.

The rearrangement uses TRBV5-1 and TRBJ2-3; TRBD1 matches at 9 bases. CDR3 length: 15 residues. In germline, CDR1 is SGHRS, CDR2 YFSETQ. Germline trimming cut 0 bases from V and 4 bases from J; bases unmatched to any gene: 3. CDR3 loop: CASSLVGQGPDTQYF. In DNA, the CDR3 is TGCGCCAGCAGCTTGGTTGGACAGGGGCCAGATACGCAGTATTTT.

V usage is TRBV2 and J usage is TRBJ1-1; the D is unclear. The CDR3 extends over 14 amino acids. CDR1 and CDR2 from the germline V gene are SNHLY and FYNNEI. V dropped 2 bases and J dropped 5 bases, with 12 bases sitting between them. CDR3 sequence reads: CASSEYPGITEAFF. The DNA of the CDR3 is TGTGCCAGCAGTGAATACCCGGGAATAACTGAAGCTTTCTTT.

This chain connects TRBV5-1 to TRBJ1-3; TRBD1 might be the D (6 bases). This CDR3 is built from 14 residues. The V gene lost 3 bases and the J gene lost 0 bases, with 7 bases spanning the gap. CDR1 and CDR2 (germline): SGHRS, YFSETQ. CDR3 nucleotide sequence: TGCGCCAGCAGCTCGGACAGCTCTGGAAACACCATATATTTT. It codes for CASSSDSSGNTIYF.